The clone carrying this T cell receptor (beta chain) was seen a few times. The CDR3 length is 12 residues. In germline, CDR1 is DFQATT, CDR2 SNEGSKA (reference sequence). TCRdb reprocessed the 5' RACE reads with MiXCR, giving one entry per CDR3 protein. The data show 400,000 to 600,000 distinct CDR3 sequences, around 24% seen once. This sample was taken from a study of identical twins. These data also featured in a second study, about yellow fever vaccine responses in identical twins.

This clonotype originated in a woman younger than 35 in good health. Sequenced material: CD4+ T cells sorted from blood. The chain employs TRBV20-1 and TRBJ2-5; 9 bases line up with TRBD2. The CDR3 DNA reads TGCCTTGGGGCGGGGGGGCCCCAGACCCAGTACTTC. Its protein product is CLGAGGPQTQYF.